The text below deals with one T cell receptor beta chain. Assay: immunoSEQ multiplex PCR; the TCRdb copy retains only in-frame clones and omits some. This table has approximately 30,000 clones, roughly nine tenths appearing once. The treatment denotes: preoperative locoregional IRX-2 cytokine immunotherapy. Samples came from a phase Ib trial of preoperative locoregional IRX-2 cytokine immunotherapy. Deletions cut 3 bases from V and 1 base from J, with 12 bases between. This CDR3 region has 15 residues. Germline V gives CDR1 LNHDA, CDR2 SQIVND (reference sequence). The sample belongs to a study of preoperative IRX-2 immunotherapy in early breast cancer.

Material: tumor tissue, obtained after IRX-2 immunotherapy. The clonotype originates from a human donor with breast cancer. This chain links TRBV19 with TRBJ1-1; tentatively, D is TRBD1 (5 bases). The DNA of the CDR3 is TGTGCCAGTAGTATTATGGGGGGATCGAACACTGAAGCTTTCTTT. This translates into CASSIMGGSNTEAFF.